This section outlines one T cell receptor beta chain sequence together with its context. The length of the CDR3 is 12 residues. The germline gives CDR1 SGHAT, CDR2 FQNNGV. Trimming stripped 1 base from V and 9 bases from J, with 8 bases between. Per the study methods: Amplification of reference gene primers provided the estimated nucleated cell counts. Assay used: immunoSEQ multiplex PCR; TCRdb lists only in-frame clones, some missing. V and J calls and clone size come straight from that table; D and trimming were deduced from the DNA. Altogether 120,000 to 150,000 clones are present, 85% being singletons, with the ten largest covering less than 3%. The sample comes from a study of blood T cell repertoires in COVID-19. Across the whole study: There were acute and convalescent COVID-19 samples, and they came from the United States, Italy and Spain. PBMCs, B-cell-depleted T cells, or T cells provided the cDNA or gDNA that made up the material.

Sequenced material: peripheral blood. This sequence was found in a man aged 45-60 years with acute or convalescent COVID-19. The rearrangement joins TRBV11-2 to TRBJ2-3; perhaps TRBD1 as D (6 bases). As DNA, the CDR3 is TGTGCCAGCAGCTTAGCAGGGGACACGCAGTATTTT. Translation: CASSLAGDTQYF.